Each of the 21 T cell receptor beta chains below was sequenced from the same sample in a study of identifying expanded T cells in peripheral blood. Sequenced by immunoSEQ multiplex PCR; TCRdb stores in-frame clones only, minus some. Of 50,000 to 75,000 clones detected, under 85% appear once; the ten largest clones hold roughly 15%. Sequenced sample: blood. The receptor source for this set is a person aged 18-70 years in good health.

This clone occurred a few times. This chain links TRBV19 with TRBJ1-1, with no clear D. Germline V gene sequence: CDR1 LNHDA, CDR2 SQIVND (reference sequence). The CDR3 is 13 amino acids. Between the trimmed V and J ends, which lost 6 bases and 2 bases, there was a span of 10 bases. CDR3 protein: CASSPTRNTEAFF. CDR3 coding DNA: TGTGCCAGTAGCCCAACCCGAAACACTGAAGCTTTCTTT.

This chain uses TRBV5-4 with TRBJ2-2; TRBD2 matches at 16 bases. V was clipped by 3 bases and J by 3 bases; unmatched bases: 8. CDR1 is SGHNT, CDR2 YYREEE, per germline (reference sequence). This CDR3 is built from 19 residues. The CDR3 bases are TGTGCCAGCAGCTCAGCCGGGACTAGCGGGGGGGCCTACACCGGGGAGCTGTTTTTT. Encoded protein: CASSSAGTSGGAYTGELFF.

This chain uses TRBV14 with TRBJ1-4, with D perhaps TRBD1 (6 bases). V lost 0 bases, J lost 7 bases, and 12 bases lay in between. Germline CDR1 and CDR2: SGHDN and FVKESK. This CDR3 has 15 residues. CDR3 sequence: CASSQDAGAGEKLFF. As DNA, the CDR3 is TGTGCCAGCAGCCAAGACGCAGGGGCCGGTGAAAAACTGTTTTTT. Variable domain in full (rest from reference TRBV14 and TRBJ1-4): EAGVTQFPSHSVIEKGQTVTLRCDPISGHDNLYWYRRVMGKEIKFLLHFVKESKQDESGMPNNRFLAERTGGTYSTLKVQPAELEDSGVYFCASSQDAGAGEKLFFGSGTQLSVL.

This sequence joins TRBV9 and TRBJ1-2, with 9 bases lining up with TRBD1. The trim removed 4 bases at V and 6 bases at J, leaving 7 bases unmatched. The CDR3 covers 14 residues. Germline V gene sequence: CDR1 SGDLS, CDR2 YYNGEE. In DNA, the CDR3 is TGTGCCAGCAGCCCCGGGACAGGGCGCGATGGCTACACCTTC. Translating it yields CASSPGTGRDGYTF.

The gene calls are TRBV15 and TRBJ2-1; 8 nucleotides agree with TRBD1. V lost 4 bases, J lost 8 bases, and 4 bases stayed unmatched. The germline CDR1 and CDR2 sequences are LNHNV and YYDKDF (reference sequence). The CDR3 consists of 13 residues. CDR3 sequence: CATSIQQGDEQFF. The CDR3 DNA is TGTGCCACCAGCATACAACAGGGGGATGAGCAGTTCTTC.

This chain uses TRBV19 with TRBJ2-5, with 13 bases matching TRBD2. V lost 6 bases, J lost 6 bases, and 10 bases stayed unmatched. Per germline, CDR1 LNHDA and CDR2 SQIVND (reference sequence). CDR3 length equals 16 residues. The CDR3 bases are TGTGCCAGTAGCGGAACTAGCGGGAGGGCCATAAAGACCCAGTACTTC. This translates into CASSGTSGRAIKTQYF.

The chain is built from TRBV10-3 and TRBJ2-3; 13 nucleotides align to TRBD2. CDR1 and CDR2 from the germline V gene are ENHRY and SYGVKD. The CDR3 is 17 amino acids. V lost 6 bases and J lost 0; bases outside the gene matches: 6. The CDR3 DNA follows: TGTGCCATCAGGAGCGGACTAGCGGGAGCCAGCACAGATACGCAGTATTTT. Encoded protein: CAIRSGLAGASTDTQYF.

For this clone: At one end, the junction sequence differs from germline, possibly due to a read error. This rearrangement joins TRBV2 to TRBJ1-2, with D unresolved. Germline V lookup: CDR1 SNHLY, CDR2 FYNNEI. The CDR3 is 13 amino acids. CDR3 sequence (DNA): TGTGCCAGCAGAGAAGGACCGAACTATGGCTACACCTTC. Translated, it gives CASREGPNYGYTF.

The chain combines TRBV29-1 with TRBJ1-2; unclear D gene. V was shortened by 0 bases and J by 2 bases, with 7 bases between the two germline ends. The CDR3 sequence is 13 residues long. The germline CDR1 and CDR2 sequences are SQVTM and ANQGSEA. In nucleotides, the CDR3 is TGCAGCGTTGAAGATCGCGTGAACTATGGCTACACCTTC. Protein product: CSVEDRVNYGYTF. Full variable domain (remainder filled in from reference TRBV29-1 and TRBJ1-2): SAVISQKPSRDICQRGTSLTIQCQVDSQVTMMFWYRQQPGQSLTLIATANQGSEATYESGFVIDKFPISRPNLTFSTLTVSNMSPEDSSIYLCSVEDRVNYGYTFGSGTRLTVV.

This chain uses TRBV10-2 with TRBJ1-5, with a possible D match to TRBD1 (6 bases). Germline CDR1 and CDR2: WSHSY and SAAADI. Trimming took 4 bases from V and 3 from J, leaving 13 bases between them. The CDR3 has 15 amino acids. DNA for the CDR3: TGCGCCAGCAGTGTTTTCCGGACAGTCAATCAGCCCCAGCATTTT. Its protein is CASSVFRTVNQPQHF.

The CDR3 DNA follows: TGTGCCAGCAGCTCGGGACTCCGGTCCGGGCAGTTCTTC. As protein: CASSSGLRSGQFF. The gene calls are TRBV7-2 and TRBJ2-1; a weak D match, TRBD2 (6 bases). The V and J ends lost 4 bases and 12 bases respectively, with 16 bases between them. This CDR3 is 13 amino acids long. Germline loops: CDR1 SGHTA, CDR2 FQGNSA.

The CDR3 nucleotides read TGTGCCAGTGGTACTCACGGTTCATGGGCTTTCTTT. Its protein is CASGTHGSWAFF. The V and J genes are TRBV19 and TRBJ1-1; D gene uncertain. V was shortened by 8 bases and J by 11 bases, with 18 bases between the two germline ends. Looked up from germline, CDR1 is LNHDA and CDR2 is SQIVND (reference sequence). The CDR3 runs to 12 residues.

This clone showed up just a few times. The gene calls are TRBV4-3 and TRBJ2-5; tentative D call: TRBD2 (5 bases). Looked up from germline, CDR1 is LGHNA and CDR2 is YSLEER. Deletions cut 2 bases from V and 2 bases from J, with 9 bases between. The CDR3 extends over 14 amino acids. CDR3 region: CASSQTTMQETQYF. DNA of the CDR3: TGCGCCAGCAGCCAAACGACTATGCAAGAGACCCAGTACTTC.

This clone was recorded at least ten times. The chain carries TRBV27 and TRBJ2-6; the D gene is possibly TRBD1 (5 bases). Trimming pared 7 bases from V and 0 bases from J, leaving 16 bases between. CDR1 MNHEY and CDR2 SMNVEV come from the germline V gene (reference sequence). The length of the CDR3 is 17 residues. CDR3 sequence (DNA): TGTGCCAGCAAGTACAGGTTGGCTACCTCTGGGGCCAACGTCCTGACTTTC. Translating gives CASKYRLATSGANVLTF.

The J gene is TRBJ1-2, the V gene TRBV11-2; D not resolved. V lost 0 bases, J lost 8 bases, and 16 bases lay in between. This CDR3 has 15 residues. Germline CDR1 reads SGHAT; CDR2 reads FQNNGV. CDR3 sequence reads: CASSLDGRGLYGYTF. The DNA of the CDR3 is TGTGCCAGCAGCTTAGATGGGCGGGGATTATACGGCTACACCTTC.

The chain links TRBV2 to TRBJ1-1; D is uncertain. CDR1 is SNHLY and CDR2 is FYNNEI in the germline V gene. The germline V and J ends were trimmed by 6 bases and 6 bases, with 11 bases remaining between them. The CDR3 runs 12 residues. CDR3 DNA: TGTGCCAGCAGCCAACAGAGAGCTGAAGCTTTCTTT. It is translated as CASSQQRAEAFF.

This chain uses TRBV7-2 with TRBJ1-1; tentatively, D is TRBD1 (6 bases). Deletions cut 4 bases from V and 2 bases from J, with 11 bases between. The CDR3 consists of 14 residues. Per the germline V gene, CDR1 is SGHTA and CDR2 is FQGNSA. CDR3 sequence: CASSSQGVNTEAFF. CDR3 DNA sequence: TGTGCCAGCAGCTCACAGGGAGTTAACACTGAAGCTTTCTTT.

This clone was seen only a few times. The chain carries TRBV6-5 and TRBJ1-5, with no clear D. The CDR3 contains 16 residues. The germline CDR1 and CDR2 sequences are MNHEY and SVGAGI. The V gene lost 0 bases and the J gene lost 4 bases, with 13 bases spanning the gap. The CDR3 loop reads CASSYSKVSGNQPQHF. DNA of the CDR3: TGTGCCAGCAGTTACTCGAAGGTATCGGGGAATCAGCCCCAGCATTTT.

This chain connects TRBV14 to TRBJ1-1; the D is unclear. The CDR3 loop spans 13 amino acids. Trimming left V 1 base short and J 7 bases short, with 10 bases between. The V gene's germline CDR1 is SGHDN and CDR2 FVKESK. CDR3 DNA: TGTGCCAGCAGCCAAGTTAGGGCAGGTGAAGCTTTCTTT. It is translated as CASSQVRAGEAFF.

This clone occurred once. The V call is TRBV2, the J call TRBJ1-5; 8 bases line up with TRBD1. The V and J ends lost 5 bases and 0 bases, in that order; junction bases with no gene match: 9. The CDR3 covers 17 residues. The germline CDR1 and CDR2 sequences are SNHLY and FYNNEI. CDR3 sequence: CASSYPGTGASNQPQHF. CDR3 bases: TGTGCCAGCAGTTATCCCGGGACAGGAGCTAGCAATCAGCCCCAGCATTTT.

This chain links TRBV9 with TRBJ1-1, with D maybe TRBD1 (6 bases). The ends were cut back, 4 bases at V and 0 bases at J, with 7 bases in the middle. The germline gives CDR1 SGDLS, CDR2 YYNGEE. CDR3 length: 13 residues. The CDR3 DNA reads as TGTGCCAGCAGCCCAGGGGTGAACACTGAAGCTTTCTTT. It yields the protein CASSPGVNTEAFF.